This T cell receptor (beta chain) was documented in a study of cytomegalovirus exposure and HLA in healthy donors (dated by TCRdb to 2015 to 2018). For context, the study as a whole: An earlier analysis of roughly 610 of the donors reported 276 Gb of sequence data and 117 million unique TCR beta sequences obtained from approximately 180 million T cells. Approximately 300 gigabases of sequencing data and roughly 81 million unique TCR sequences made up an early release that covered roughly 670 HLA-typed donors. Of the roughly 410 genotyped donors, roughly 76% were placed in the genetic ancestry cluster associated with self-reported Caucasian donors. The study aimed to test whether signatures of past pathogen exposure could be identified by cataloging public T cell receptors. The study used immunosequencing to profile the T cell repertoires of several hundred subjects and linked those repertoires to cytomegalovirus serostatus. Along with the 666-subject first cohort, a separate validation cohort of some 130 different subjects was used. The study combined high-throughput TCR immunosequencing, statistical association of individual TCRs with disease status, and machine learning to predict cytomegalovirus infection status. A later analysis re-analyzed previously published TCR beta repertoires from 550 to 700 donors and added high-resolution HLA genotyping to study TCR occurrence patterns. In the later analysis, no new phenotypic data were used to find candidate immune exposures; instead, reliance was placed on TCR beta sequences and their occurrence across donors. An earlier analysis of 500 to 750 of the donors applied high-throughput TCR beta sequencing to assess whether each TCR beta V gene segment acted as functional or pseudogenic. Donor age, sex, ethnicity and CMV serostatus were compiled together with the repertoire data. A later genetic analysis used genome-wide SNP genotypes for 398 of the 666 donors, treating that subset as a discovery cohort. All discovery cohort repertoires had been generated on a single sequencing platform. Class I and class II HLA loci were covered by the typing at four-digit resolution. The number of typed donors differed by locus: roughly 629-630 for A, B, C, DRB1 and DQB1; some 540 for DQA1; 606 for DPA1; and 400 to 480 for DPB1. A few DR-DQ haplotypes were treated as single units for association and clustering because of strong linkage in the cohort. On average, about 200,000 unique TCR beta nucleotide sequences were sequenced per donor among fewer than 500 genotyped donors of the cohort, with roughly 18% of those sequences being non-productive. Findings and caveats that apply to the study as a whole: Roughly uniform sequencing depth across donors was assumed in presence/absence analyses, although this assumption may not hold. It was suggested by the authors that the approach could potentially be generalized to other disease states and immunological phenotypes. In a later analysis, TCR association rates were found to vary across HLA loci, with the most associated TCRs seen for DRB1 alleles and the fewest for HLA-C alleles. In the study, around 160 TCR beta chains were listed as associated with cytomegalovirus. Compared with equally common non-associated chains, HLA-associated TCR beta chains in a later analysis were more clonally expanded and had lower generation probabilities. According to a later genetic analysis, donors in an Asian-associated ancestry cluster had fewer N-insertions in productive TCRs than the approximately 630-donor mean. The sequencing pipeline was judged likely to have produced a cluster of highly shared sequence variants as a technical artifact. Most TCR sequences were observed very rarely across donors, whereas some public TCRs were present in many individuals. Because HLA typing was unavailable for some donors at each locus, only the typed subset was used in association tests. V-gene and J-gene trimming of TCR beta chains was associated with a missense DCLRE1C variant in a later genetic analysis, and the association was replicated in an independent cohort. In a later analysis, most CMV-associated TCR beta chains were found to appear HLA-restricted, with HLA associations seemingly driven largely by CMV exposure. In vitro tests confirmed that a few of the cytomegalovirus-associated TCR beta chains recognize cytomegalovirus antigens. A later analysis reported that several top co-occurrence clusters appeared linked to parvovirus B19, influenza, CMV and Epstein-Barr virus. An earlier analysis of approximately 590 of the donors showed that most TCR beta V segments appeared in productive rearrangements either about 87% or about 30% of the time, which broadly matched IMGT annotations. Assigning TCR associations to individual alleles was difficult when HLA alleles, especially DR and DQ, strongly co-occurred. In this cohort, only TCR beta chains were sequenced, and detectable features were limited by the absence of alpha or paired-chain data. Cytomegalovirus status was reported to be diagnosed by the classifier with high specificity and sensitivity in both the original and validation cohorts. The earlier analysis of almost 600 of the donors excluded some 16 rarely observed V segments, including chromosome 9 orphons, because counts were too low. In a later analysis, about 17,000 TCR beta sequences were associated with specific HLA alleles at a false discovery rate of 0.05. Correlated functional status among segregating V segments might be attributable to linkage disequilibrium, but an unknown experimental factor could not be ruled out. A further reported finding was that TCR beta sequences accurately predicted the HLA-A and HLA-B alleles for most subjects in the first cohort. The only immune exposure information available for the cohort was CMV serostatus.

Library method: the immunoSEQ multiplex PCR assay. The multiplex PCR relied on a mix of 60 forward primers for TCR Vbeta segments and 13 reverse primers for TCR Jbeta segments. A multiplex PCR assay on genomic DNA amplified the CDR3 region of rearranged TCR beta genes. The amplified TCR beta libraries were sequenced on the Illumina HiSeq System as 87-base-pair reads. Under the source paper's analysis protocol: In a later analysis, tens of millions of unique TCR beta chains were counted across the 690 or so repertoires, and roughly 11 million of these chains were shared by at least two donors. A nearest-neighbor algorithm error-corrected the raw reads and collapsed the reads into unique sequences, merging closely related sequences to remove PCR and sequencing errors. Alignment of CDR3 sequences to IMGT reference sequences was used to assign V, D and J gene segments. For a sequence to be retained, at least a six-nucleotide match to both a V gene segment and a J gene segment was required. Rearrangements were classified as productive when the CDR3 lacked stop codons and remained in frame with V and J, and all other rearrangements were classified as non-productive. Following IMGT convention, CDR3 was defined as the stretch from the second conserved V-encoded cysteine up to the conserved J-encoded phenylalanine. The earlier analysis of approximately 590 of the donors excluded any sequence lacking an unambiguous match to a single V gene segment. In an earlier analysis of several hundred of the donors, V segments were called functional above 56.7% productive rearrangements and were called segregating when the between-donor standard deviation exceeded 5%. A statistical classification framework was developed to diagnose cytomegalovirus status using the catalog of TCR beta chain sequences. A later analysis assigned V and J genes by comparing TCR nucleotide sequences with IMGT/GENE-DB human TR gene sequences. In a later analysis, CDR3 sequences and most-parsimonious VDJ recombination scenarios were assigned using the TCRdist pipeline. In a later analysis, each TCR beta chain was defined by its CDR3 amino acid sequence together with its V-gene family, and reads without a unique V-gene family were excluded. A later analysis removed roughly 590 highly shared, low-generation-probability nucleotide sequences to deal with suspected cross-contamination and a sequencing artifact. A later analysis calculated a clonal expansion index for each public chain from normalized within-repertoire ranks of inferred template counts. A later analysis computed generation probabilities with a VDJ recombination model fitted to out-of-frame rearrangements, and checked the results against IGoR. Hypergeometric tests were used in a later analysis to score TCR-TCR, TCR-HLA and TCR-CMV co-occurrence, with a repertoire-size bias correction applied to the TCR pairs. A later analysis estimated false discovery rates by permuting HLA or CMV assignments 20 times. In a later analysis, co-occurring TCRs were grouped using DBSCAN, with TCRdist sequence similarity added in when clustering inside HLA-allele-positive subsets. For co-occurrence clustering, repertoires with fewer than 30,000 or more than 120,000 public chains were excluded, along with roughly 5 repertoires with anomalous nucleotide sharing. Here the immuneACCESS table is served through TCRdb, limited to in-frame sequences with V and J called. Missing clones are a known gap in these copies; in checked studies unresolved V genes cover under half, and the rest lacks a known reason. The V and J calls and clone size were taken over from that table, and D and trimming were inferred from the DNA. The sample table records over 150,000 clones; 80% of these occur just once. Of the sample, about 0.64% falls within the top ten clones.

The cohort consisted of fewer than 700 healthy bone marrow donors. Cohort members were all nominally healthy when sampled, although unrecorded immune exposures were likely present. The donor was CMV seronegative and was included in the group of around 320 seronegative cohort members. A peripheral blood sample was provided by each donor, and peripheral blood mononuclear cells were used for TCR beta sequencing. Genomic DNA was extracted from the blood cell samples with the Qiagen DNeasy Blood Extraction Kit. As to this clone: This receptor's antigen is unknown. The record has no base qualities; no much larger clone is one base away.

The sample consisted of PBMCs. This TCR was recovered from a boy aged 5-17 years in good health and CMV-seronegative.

The sequence in DNA is TGTGCCAGCAGCGCCGACCAGGGCTATGGCTACACCTTC. It translates to CASSADQGYGYTF. The sequence is built from TRBV9 and TRBJ1-2, with TRBD1 tentatively as D gene (5 bases match). Based on the germline V gene, the CDR1 and CDR2 sequences are SGDLS and YYNGEE. V drops 3 bases and J drops 4 bases, leaving 10 bases in between. Reading from cysteine to phenylalanine, the CDR3 counts 13 amino acids. Only the CDR3 DNA stays, 39 bases, in frame from base 1. This CDR3, with the reference TRBV9 and TRBJ1-2 proteins standing in past its ends, gives the full variable domain DSGVTQTPKHLITATGQRVTLRCSPRSGDLSVYWYQQSLDQGLQFLIQYYNGEERAKGNILERFSAQQFPDLHSELNLSSLELGDSALYFCASSADQGYGYTFGSGTRLTVV.